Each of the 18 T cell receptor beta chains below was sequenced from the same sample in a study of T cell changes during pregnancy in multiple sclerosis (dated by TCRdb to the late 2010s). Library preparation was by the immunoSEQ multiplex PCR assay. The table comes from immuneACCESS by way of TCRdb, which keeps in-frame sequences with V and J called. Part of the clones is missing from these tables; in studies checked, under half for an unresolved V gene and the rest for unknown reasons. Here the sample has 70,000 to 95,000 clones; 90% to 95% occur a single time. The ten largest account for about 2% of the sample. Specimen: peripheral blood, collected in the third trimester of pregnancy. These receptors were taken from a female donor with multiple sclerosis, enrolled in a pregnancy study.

CDR3 DNA sequence: TGTGCCTGGAGTGCAGGGGGCGTATATGAAAAACTGTTTTTT. Amino acid sequence: CAWSAGGVYEKLFF. V gene TRBV30 combines with J gene TRBJ1-4; 8 bases match TRBD1. After removal of 1 base from V and 6 bases from J, the junction contained 4 bases not matched to a gene. Germline loops: CDR1 GTSNPN, CDR2 SVGIG (reference sequence). There are 14 residues in the CDR3.

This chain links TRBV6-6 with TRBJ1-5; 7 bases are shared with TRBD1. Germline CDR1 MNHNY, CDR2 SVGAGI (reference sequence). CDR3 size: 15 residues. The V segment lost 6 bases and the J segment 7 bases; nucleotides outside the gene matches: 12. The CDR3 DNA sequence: TGTGCCAGCAGCTATAGACAGGGACACGGGCAGCCCCAGCATTTT. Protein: CASSYRQGHGQPQHF.

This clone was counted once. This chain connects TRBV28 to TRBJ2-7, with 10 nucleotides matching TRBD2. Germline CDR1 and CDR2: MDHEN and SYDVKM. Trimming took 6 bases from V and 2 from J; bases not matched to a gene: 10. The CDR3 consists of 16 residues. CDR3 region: CASSHRTSGYPYEQYF. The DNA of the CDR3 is TGTGCCAGCAGCCATAGGACTAGCGGATACCCCTACGAGCAGTACTTC.

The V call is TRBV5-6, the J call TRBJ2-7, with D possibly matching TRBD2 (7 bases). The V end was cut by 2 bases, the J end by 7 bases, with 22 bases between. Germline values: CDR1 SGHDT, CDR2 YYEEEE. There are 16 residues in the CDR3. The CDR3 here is CASSFGAGGAYTEQYF. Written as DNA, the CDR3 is TGTGCCAGCAGCTTTGGCGCTGGGGGGGCCTACACGGAGCAGTACTTC.

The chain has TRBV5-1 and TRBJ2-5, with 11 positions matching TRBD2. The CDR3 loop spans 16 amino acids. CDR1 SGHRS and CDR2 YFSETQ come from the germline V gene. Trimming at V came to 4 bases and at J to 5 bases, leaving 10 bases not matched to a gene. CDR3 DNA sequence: TGCGCCAGCAGCGAGTCTTTAGCGGGAGGGAAGGAGACCCAGTACTTC. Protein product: CASSESLAGGKETQYF.

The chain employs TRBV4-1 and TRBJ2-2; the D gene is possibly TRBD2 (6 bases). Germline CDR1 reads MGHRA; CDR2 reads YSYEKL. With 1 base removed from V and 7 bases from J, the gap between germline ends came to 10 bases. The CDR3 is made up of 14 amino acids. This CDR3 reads CASSQGAGIGELFF. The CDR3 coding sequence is TGCGCCAGCAGCCAAGGTGCGGGAATCGGGGAGCTGTTTTTT.

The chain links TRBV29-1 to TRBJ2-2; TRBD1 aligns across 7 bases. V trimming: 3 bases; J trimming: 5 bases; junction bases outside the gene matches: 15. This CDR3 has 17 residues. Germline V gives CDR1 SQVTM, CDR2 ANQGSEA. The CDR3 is CSVDTFSTGPGTGELFF. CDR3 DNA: TGCAGCGTTGACACATTCTCGACAGGGCCGGGGACCGGGGAGCTGTTTTTT.

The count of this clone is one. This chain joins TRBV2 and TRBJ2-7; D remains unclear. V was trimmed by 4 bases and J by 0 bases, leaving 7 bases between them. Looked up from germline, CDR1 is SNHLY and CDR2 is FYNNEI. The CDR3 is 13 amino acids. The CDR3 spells CASSVNYSYEQYF. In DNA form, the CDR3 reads TGTGCCAGCAGTGTAAACTACTCCTACGAGCAGTACTTC. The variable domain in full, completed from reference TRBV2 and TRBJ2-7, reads EPEVTQTPSHQVTQMGQEVILRCVPISNHLYFYWYRQILGQKVEFLVSFYNNEISEKSEIFDDQFSVERPDGSNFTLKIRSTKLEDSAMYFCASSVNYSYEQYFGPGTRLTVT.

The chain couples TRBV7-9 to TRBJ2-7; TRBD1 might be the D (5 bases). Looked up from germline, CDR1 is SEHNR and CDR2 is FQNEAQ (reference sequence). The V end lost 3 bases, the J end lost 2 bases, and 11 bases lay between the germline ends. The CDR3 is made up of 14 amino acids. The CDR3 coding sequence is TGTGCCAGCAGCTTTACAGGTCCTCCCTACGAGCAGTACTTC. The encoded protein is CASSFTGPPYEQYF.

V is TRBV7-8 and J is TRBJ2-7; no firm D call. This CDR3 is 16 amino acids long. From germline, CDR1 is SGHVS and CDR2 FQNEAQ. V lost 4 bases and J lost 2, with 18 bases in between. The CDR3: CASSSLSTGSAYEQYF. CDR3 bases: TGTGCCAGCAGCTCCTTAAGTACGGGTTCCGCCTACGAGCAGTACTTC.

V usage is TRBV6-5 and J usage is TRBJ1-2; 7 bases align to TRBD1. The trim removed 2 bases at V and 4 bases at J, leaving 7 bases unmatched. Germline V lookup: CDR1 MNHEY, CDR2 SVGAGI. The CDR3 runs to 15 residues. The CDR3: CASSYGQADPYGYTF. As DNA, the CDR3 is TGTGCCAGCAGTTACGGACAGGCCGACCCCTATGGCTACACCTTC.

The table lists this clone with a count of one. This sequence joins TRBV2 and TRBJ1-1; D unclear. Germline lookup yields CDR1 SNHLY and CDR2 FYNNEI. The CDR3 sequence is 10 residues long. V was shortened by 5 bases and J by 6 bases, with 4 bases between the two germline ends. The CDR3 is CASSISEAFF. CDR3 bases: TGTGCCAGCAGTATCTCTGAAGCTTTCTTT.

The CDR3 coding sequence is TGTGCCACCAGCAGAGGGCGGCGGGAAGAGACCCAGTACTTC. Its translation: CATSRGRREETQYF. This rearrangement joins TRBV15 to TRBJ2-5; tentative D call: TRBD2 (5 bases). The CDR3 extends over 14 amino acids. Germline-derived CDR1 and CDR2 are LNHNV and YYDKDF (reference sequence). V lost 1 base to trimming and J lost 3 bases, with 9 bases between them.

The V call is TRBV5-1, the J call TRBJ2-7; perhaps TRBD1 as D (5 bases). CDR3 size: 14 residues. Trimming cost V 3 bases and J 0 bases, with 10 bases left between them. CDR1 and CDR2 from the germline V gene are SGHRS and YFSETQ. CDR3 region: CASSSGGASYEQYF. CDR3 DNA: TGCGCCAGCAGCTCCGGTGGGGCCTCCTACGAGCAGTACTTC.

The CDR3 is CAFPTGGTYGYTF. CDR3 coding DNA: TGTGCCTTCCCGACAGGGGGCACCTATGGCTACACCTTC. This chain links TRBV30 with TRBJ1-2; 10 nucleotides line up with TRBD1. This CDR3 contains 13 residues. The germline gives CDR1 GTSNPN, CDR2 SVGIG (reference sequence). With 7 bases clipped from V and 4 bases from J, the junction kept 6 bases outside the gene matches.

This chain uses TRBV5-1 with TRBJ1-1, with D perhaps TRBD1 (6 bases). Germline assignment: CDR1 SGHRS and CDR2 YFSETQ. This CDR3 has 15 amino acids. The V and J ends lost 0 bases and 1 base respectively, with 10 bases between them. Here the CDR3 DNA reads TGCGCCAGCAGCTTGGTGGGGGCTAAGAACACTGAAGCTTTCTTT. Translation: CASSLVGAKNTEAFF.

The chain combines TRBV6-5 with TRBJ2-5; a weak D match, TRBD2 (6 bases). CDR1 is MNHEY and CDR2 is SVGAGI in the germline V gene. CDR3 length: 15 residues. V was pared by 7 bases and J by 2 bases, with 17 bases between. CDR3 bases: TGTGCCAGCAAAGCGGGCAGAACTATACAAGAGACCCAGTACTTC. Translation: CASKAGRTIQETQYF.

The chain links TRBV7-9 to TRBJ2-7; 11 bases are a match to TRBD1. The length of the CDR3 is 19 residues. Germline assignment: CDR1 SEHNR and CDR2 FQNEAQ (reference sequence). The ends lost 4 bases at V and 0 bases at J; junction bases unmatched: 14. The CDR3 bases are TGTGCCAGCAGCTCCCAGCCGGGACAGGGGGGATTCAGCTCCTACGAGCAGTACTTC. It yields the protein CASSSQPGQGGFSSYEQYF. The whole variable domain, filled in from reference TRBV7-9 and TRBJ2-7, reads DTGVSQNPRHKITKRGQNVTFRCDPISEHNRLYWYRQTLGQGPEFLTYFQNEAQLEKSRLLSDRFSAERPKGSFSTLEIQRTEQGDSAMYLCASSSQPGQGGFSSYEQYFGPGTRLTVT.